This TCR beta chain was found in a study of tumor and adjacent non-tumor tissue in lung cancer. Background on the study: Aged roughly 31 to 76 years, patients included 10 men and about 5 women with stage I to III disease.

Findings and caveats of the study: Top 100 clones took a larger repertoire share in normal lung.

RNA was extracted from bulk tissue without any cell sorting. Comments on this clonotype: Its target is unknown. One junction end disagrees with the germline gene, perhaps due to a read error.

The library came from three nested PCR rounds adapted from ARM-PCR protocols. Using its own MiXCR run on the multiplex PCR reads, TCRdb lists one record per CDR3 protein. The sample holds over 110,000 distinct CDR3 sequences, approximately 66% seen once. This clonotype originated in a man aged 55 to 70 with small cell lung cancer. The sequencing sample was made of lung tumor tissue.

The CDR3 bases are TGTGCCAGCAGTTTGATAGGGCTTCAAGGGACCCAGTACTTC. It encodes CASSLIGLQGTQYF. The rearrangement links TRBV28 to TRBJ2-5; D gene uncertain. The CDR3 totals 14 residues. Germline lookup yields CDR1 MDHEN and CDR2 SYDVKM.